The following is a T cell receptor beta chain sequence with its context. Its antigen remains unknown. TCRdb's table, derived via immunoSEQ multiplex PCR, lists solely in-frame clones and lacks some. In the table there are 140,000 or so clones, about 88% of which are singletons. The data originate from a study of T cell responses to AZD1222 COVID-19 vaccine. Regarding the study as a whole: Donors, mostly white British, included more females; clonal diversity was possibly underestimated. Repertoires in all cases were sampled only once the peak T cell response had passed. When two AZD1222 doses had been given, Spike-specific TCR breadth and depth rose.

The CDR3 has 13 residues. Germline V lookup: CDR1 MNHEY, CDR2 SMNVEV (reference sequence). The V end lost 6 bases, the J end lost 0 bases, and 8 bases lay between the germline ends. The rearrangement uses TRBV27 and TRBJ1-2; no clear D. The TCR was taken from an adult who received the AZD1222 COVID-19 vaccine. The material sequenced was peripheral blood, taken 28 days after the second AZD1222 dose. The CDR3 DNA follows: TGTGCCAGCAGCCCTCGTACTAACTATGGCTACACCTTC. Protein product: CASSPRTNYGYTF.